This T cell receptor (beta chain) was obtained from a study of blood T cell repertoires in COVID-19. Germline V lookup: CDR1 SNHLY, CDR2 FYNNEI. The CDR3 extends over 14 amino acids. V lost 8 bases to trimming and J lost 6 bases; unmatched junction nucleotides: 8. The assay was immunoSEQ multiplex PCR, and TCRdb's table has in-frame clones only and misses some. The table lists roughly 410,000 clones, around 91% of them singletons. The sequence was collected from a woman aged 40 to 49 with COVID-19, enrolled during active disease. The sample taken for sequencing was peripheral blood. This rearrangement joins TRBV2 to TRBJ2-7; 12 bases fit TRBD1. The DNA for the CDR3 is TGTGCCAGCGGATCGGGACAGGGGGCAGGCGAGCAGTACTTC. It is translated as CASGSGQGAGEQYF.